Shown below are 29 T cell receptor beta chains from a single sample sequenced in a study of blood T cells in healthy people across ages. Combining a sample-barcoded 5' primer with a J-beta primer mix, a second PCR ran for 7 to 11 cycles. Each CDR3 protein is one row after TCRdb ran MiXCR on the 5' RACE reads. The table shows over a million distinct CDR3 sequences, with around 55% occurring only once. Sequenced input: blood. Receptor source: a man between 18 and 35 years old in good health.

This clonotype was detected only a few times. V usage is TRBV5-6 and J usage is TRBJ2-5; 7 bases map to TRBD1. Trimming took 4 bases from V and 2 from J; bases not matched to a gene: 14. Germline V lookup: CDR1 SGHDT, CDR2 YYEEEE. This CDR3 is 17 amino acids long. The CDR3 is CASSTPGPQTGQETQYF. CDR3 in DNA: TGTGCCAGCAGCACGCCGGGCCCCCAGACAGGGCAAGAGACCCAGTACTTC.

The chain carries TRBV30 and TRBJ1-2; no firm D call. The CDR3 is 11 amino acids. Germline V CDR1 and CDR2: GTSNPN, SVGIG (reference sequence). Trimming took off 2 bases at V and 8 bases at J, with 9 bases between the two ends. Written as DNA, the CDR3 is TGTGCCTGGAGTTGGGGTCAGGGCTACACCTTC. Its translation is CAWSWGQGYTF.

The genes are TRBV9 and TRBJ2-4; the match to TRBD1 covers 7 bases. The better agreement between TRBJ2-7 and the DNA end casts doubt on the J call. The CDR3 consists of 14 residues. CDR1 and CDR2 (germline): SGDLS, YYNGEE. The CDR3 loop reads CASTSGTAAYEQYF. The CDR3 coding sequence is TGTGCCAGCACCTCGGGGACAGCAGCCTACGAGCAGTACTTC.

The chain couples TRBV27 to TRBJ2-1, with TRBD2 matching 15 bases. Germline lookup yields CDR1 MNHEY and CDR2 SMNVEV (reference sequence). CDR3 size: 15 residues. Unmatched junction bases numbered 5, after V lost 6 bases and J lost 8 bases. CDR3 DNA sequence: TGTGCCAGCAGGTTCGGGACTAGCGGGAGGTATGAGCAGTTCTTC. This gives the protein CASRFGTSGRYEQFF.

The rearrangement uses TRBV4-3 and TRBJ2-2; 9 bases map to TRBD2. Germline CDR1 and CDR2: LGHNA and YSLEER. The CDR3 covers 19 residues. The V gene end was trimmed by 0 bases and the J gene end by 4 bases; junction bases not matched to a gene: 12. DNA for the CDR3: TGCGCCAGCAGCCAAGATCCCCAGGGTGCGGGGGGGACCACCGGGGAGCTGTTTTTT. Translated, it gives CASSQDPQGAGGTTGELFF.

The V gene is TRBV12-3 or TRBV12-4, the J gene TRBJ2-1, with 11 bases matching TRBD2. The CDR3 spans 15 residues. V lost 7 bases and J lost 8; bases outside the gene matches: 10. The CDR3 here is CASTKLAGEGHEQFF. CDR3 DNA: TGTGCCAGCACCAAACTAGCGGGAGAGGGTCATGAGCAGTTCTTC.

The V call is TRBV7-6, the J call TRBJ1-4; D is possibly TRBD1 (5 bases). The CDR3 totals 16 residues. Trimming removed 4 bases at V and 0 bases at J, with 12 bases between. CDR1 SGHVS and CDR2 FNYEAQ come from the germline V gene. CDR3 residues: CASSYGTAATNEKLFF. The CDR3 nucleotides read TGTGCCAGCAGCTACGGGACGGCCGCAACTAATGAAAAACTGTTTTTT.

This clonotype has only a few counts. This chain links TRBV4-2 with TRBJ2-4; D is uncertain. The end of the DNA aligns better with TRBJ2-7, so the J call may be wrong. This CDR3 comprises 14 residues. Per germline, CDR1 LGHNA and CDR2 YNFKEQ. CDR3: CASSKRVNNYEQYF. Here the CDR3 DNA reads TGTGCCAGCAGCAAAAGGGTTAATAACTACGAGCAGTACTTC.

The chain carries TRBV5-5 and TRBJ1-1, with D maybe TRBD1 (5 bases). Trimming took 2 bases from V and 4 from J, leaving 12 bases between them. In germline, CDR1 is SGHKS, CDR2 YYEKEE (reference sequence). This CDR3 region has 14 residues. As DNA, the CDR3 is TGTGCCAGCAGCTTTCCTGTGGGGGGCACTGAAGCTTTCTTT. It translates to CASSFPVGGTEAFF.

This clonotype was counted only a few times. The rearrangement links TRBV29-1 to TRBJ2-3; the match to TRBD2 covers 7 bases. The CDR3 runs to 16 residues. Germline trimming cut 3 bases from V and 4 bases from J; bases unmatched to any gene: 13. Germline loops: CDR1 SQVTM, CDR2 ANQGSEA. CDR3 in DNA: TGCAGCGTTGACGGCTGGGGGAGCGGGACCCCAGATACGCAGTATTTT. Translation gives CSVDGWGSGTPDTQYF.

This sequence joins TRBV2 and TRBJ2-7; D is tentatively TRBD1 or TRBD2 (6 bases each). From germline, CDR1 is SNHLY and CDR2 FYNNEI. V lost 3 bases to trimming and J lost 3 bases, with 15 bases between them. The CDR3 is 15 residues long. The CDR3 nucleotides read TGTGCCAGCAGTGAGGTGGCCGGGGGCAACTACGAGCAGTACTTC. It encodes CASSEVAGGNYEQYF.

This clonotype was recorded once. This sequence joins TRBV6-7 and TRBJ2-1; 12 bases match TRBD2. TRBV6-7 is an ORF; its function is uncertain. There are 16 residues in the CDR3. V dropped 6 bases and J dropped 4; count of bases not matched to a gene: 7. The CDR3 coding sequence is TGTGCCAGCAGAAACGGGACTAGCGGGTTATACAATGAGCAGTTCTTC. Amino acid sequence: CASRNGTSGLYNEQFF.

The CDR3 loop is CASSPPGAATYEQYF. CDR3 DNA: TGTGCCAGCAGTCCACCAGGGGCGGCGACCTACGAGCAGTACTTC. The rearrangement links TRBV6-1 to TRBJ2-7, with a weak D call TRBD1 (6 bases). The CDR3 is 15 residues long. Germline V CDR1 and CDR2: MNHNS, SASEGT. Deletions cut 5 bases from V and 2 bases from J, with 16 bases between.

This clonotype was recorded a few times. A read error may produce the germline difference seen at one junction end. This chain connects TRBV5-1 to TRBJ2-5; D uncertain. CDR1 and CDR2 from the germline V gene are SGHRS and YFSETQ. The CDR3 is 13 amino acids. CDR3 bases: TGCGCCAGCAAGGACCCCCACCAAGAGACTCAGTACTTC. Translating gives CASKDPHQETQYF.

Written as DNA, the CDR3 is TGTGCCATCACACAGGACCTATACACGGGGAATGAGCAGTTCTTC. Translation gives CAITQDLYTGNEQFF. The J gene is TRBJ2-1, the V gene TRBV10-3; D possibly matches TRBD1 or TRBD2 (5 bases each). Trimming pared 7 bases from V and 7 bases from J, leaving 20 bases between. Germline V lookup: CDR1 ENHRY, CDR2 SYGVKD. This CDR3 is built from 15 residues.

This clonotype came up a few times. The gene calls are TRBV6-5 and TRBJ2-3, with D unclear. This CDR3 comprises 14 residues. With 4 bases removed from V and 3 bases from J, the gap between germline ends came to 11 bases. Looked up from germline, CDR1 is MNHEY and CDR2 is SVGAGI. CDR3 sequence: CASSSADNTDTQYF. The CDR3 nucleotides read TGTGCCAGCAGTTCTGCTGACAATACAGATACGCAGTATTTT.

DNA of the CDR3: TGCAGTGCTAACGGCGGCTACACCTTC. It codes for CSANGGYTF. The rearrangement joins TRBV20-1 to TRBJ1-2; D uncertain. CDR1 is DFQATT, CDR2 SNEGSKA, per germline (reference sequence). CDR3 length equals 9 residues. Trimming took off 4 bases at V and 8 bases at J, with 5 bases between the two ends.

The V call is TRBV20-1, the J call TRBJ2-7, with 7 positions matching TRBD2. CDR3 length equals 13 residues. Germline loops: CDR1 DFQATT, CDR2 SNEGSKA (reference sequence). Trimming cost V 2 bases and J 4 bases; bases outside gene matches: 5. The CDR3 sequence is CSARSGVLYEQYF. CDR3 sequence (DNA): TGCAGTGCTAGAAGCGGGGTGTTGTACGAGCAGTACTTC.

This clonotype showed up just once. The chain employs TRBV10-1 and TRBJ2-3; no firm D call. This CDR3 region has 14 residues. Germline lookup yields CDR1 WNHNN and CDR2 SYGVQD (reference sequence). Between the trimmed V and J ends, which lost 1 base and 0 bases, there was a span of 5 bases. The DNA of the CDR3 is TGCGCCAGCAGTGAGTGGGTCAGCACAGATACGCAGTATTTT. Protein: CASSEWVSTDTQYF.

This sequence joins TRBV9 and TRBJ2-1; a weak D match, TRBD1 (5 bases). Trimming pared 3 bases from V and 3 bases from J, leaving 13 bases between. The CDR3 has 15 amino acids. CDR1 and CDR2 (germline): SGDLS, YYNGEE. The CDR3 nucleotides read TGTGCCAGCAGCGGACCCGTCGACAGCTACAATGAGCAGTTCTTC. Amino acids: CASSGPVDSYNEQFF.

V gene TRBV20-1 combines with J gene TRBJ2-1, with D uncertain. V was clipped by 1 base and J by 0 bases, with 13 bases between them. This CDR3 region has 16 residues. CDR1 and CDR2 from the germline V gene are DFQATT and SNEGSKA (reference sequence). CDR3 nucleotides: TGCAGTGCTAGAGGTACACCTCAGAGCTCCTACAATGAGCAGTTCTTC. Translated, it gives CSARGTPQSSYNEQFF.

The gene calls are TRBV7-2 and TRBJ2-5; D could derive from TRBD1 or TRBD2 (6 bases each). The CDR3 covers 14 residues. Germline V CDR1 and CDR2: SGHTA, FQGNSA. Trimming left V 3 bases short and J 6 bases short, with 14 bases between. CDR3 amino acids: CASSLRGALQTQYF. CDR3 nucleotide sequence: TGTGCCAGCAGCTTGAGGGGGGCACTTCAGACCCAGTACTTC.

This clonotype was counted between two and nine times. The genes are TRBV29-1 and TRBJ2-7; 7 nucleotides match TRBD1. Germline-derived CDR1 and CDR2 are SQVTM and ANQGSEA. The CDR3 consists of 14 residues. Trimming took 0 bases from V and 5 from J; bases not matched to a gene: 7. In DNA form, the CDR3 reads TGCAGCGTTGAAGATAAGGGACAGTGGAACGAGCAGTACTTC. It yields the protein CSVEDKGQWNEQYF.

The genes are TRBV20-1 and TRBJ1-2, with a possible D match to TRBD1 (5 bases). The CDR3 has 11 residues. Trimming cost V 1 base and J 9 bases, with 9 bases left between them. The germline CDR1 and CDR2 sequences are DFQATT and SNEGSKA (reference sequence). The CDR3 reads CSARAQDSYTF. In DNA form, the CDR3 reads TGCAGTGCTAGAGCGCAGGACAGCTACACCTTC.

The J gene is TRBJ2-4, the V gene TRBV2, with D possibly being TRBD1 (5 bases). The end of the DNA fits TRBJ2-7 better, so the J call may be wrong. CDR3 length equals 13 residues. Germline V CDR1 and CDR2: SNHLY, FYNNEI. Here the CDR3 DNA reads TGTGCCAGCAAGGTCCAGGGTATGTACGAGCAGTACTTC. Its protein product is CASKVQGMYEQYF.

This clonotype was recorded only once. V is TRBV7-9 and J is TRBJ1-4, with D maybe TRBD1 (6 bases). In germline, CDR1 is SEHNR, CDR2 FQNEAQ (reference sequence). The CDR3 runs 17 residues. V lost 4 bases and J lost 3, with 18 bases in between. The CDR3 loop reads CASSSGVRGSANEKLFF. The CDR3 bases are TGTGCCAGCAGCTCAGGGGTCCGGGGCTCGGCTAATGAAAAACTGTTTTTT.

This clonotype occurred a few times. The chain uses TRBV4-1 and TRBJ1-2; D is unresolved. CDR3 length equals 14 residues. From germline, CDR1 is MGHRA and CDR2 YSYEKL. The V end lost 4 bases, the J end lost 4 bases, and 13 bases lay between the germline ends. CDR3 nucleotide sequence: TGCGCCAGCAGCCCCCCGCCAGGAAGCTATGGCTACACCTTC. This gives the protein CASSPPPGSYGYTF.

The DNA of the CDR3 is TGTGCCAGCAGTTTAACGGAAGCTCTGAACACTGAAGCTTTCTTT. It translates to CASSLTEALNTEAFF. V gene TRBV12-3 or TRBV12-4 combines with J gene TRBJ1-1; no firm D call. This CDR3 is built from 15 residues. Trimming cost V 2 bases and J 0 bases, with 10 bases left between them.

The table lists this clonotype with a count of one. As DNA, the CDR3 is TGTGCCAGCAGCTTGCACGCCGGGATGCGGACCGGGGAGCTGTTTTTT. This encodes CASSLHAGMRTGELFF. The J gene is TRBJ2-2, the V gene TRBV5-8, with a weak D call TRBD2 (5 bases). V lost 1 base to trimming and J lost 5 bases, with 15 bases between them. Germline V gene data show CDR1 as SGHTS and CDR2 as YDEGEE. This CDR3 spans 16 amino acids.